This entry lists 32 T cell receptor beta chains sequenced from one sample in a study of cytomegalovirus exposure and HLA in healthy donors. The PCR had 60 Vbeta and 13 Jbeta primers. Here immunoSEQ multiplex PCR was the method, and the copy in TCRdb shows in-frame clones only, minus some. This repertoire shows about 51,000 clones, around 82% found once; its top ten account for approximately 2.5%. The sequencing input was PBMCs. These receptors were collected from a boy younger than 18 in good health and CMV-seropositive.

V usage is TRBV27 and J usage is TRBJ2-5; D is possibly TRBD1 (6 bases). CDR1 and CDR2 from the germline V gene are MNHEY and SMNVEV (reference sequence). The V end was cut by 5 bases, the J end by 11 bases, with 21 bases between. This CDR3 is 14 amino acids long. In nucleotides, the CDR3 is TGTGCCAGCAGTCCATTTGGGGGCAGGAGCTTTCAGTACTTC. Protein sequence: CASSPFGGRSFQYF.

CDR3 residues: CASSSTGGGEQYF. In DNA form, the CDR3 reads TGTGCCAGCAGCTCTACAGGGGGAGGCGAGCAGTACTTC. The V and J genes are TRBV7-3 and TRBJ2-7, with 8 positions matching TRBD1. This CDR3 is built from 13 residues. Germline CDR1 is SGHTA and CDR2 is FQGTGA. The trim removed 4 bases at V and 6 bases at J, leaving 5 bases unmatched. Complete variable domain (other parts from reference TRBV7-3 and TRBJ2-7): GAGVSQTPSNKVTEKGKYVELRCDPISGHTALYWYRQSLGQGPEFLIYFQGTGAADDSGLPNDRFFAVRPEGSVSTLKIQRTERGDSAVYLCASSSTGGGEQYFGPGTRLTVT.

The chain recombines TRBV10-2 with TRBJ1-3; no firm D call. The CDR3 runs 11 residues. Germline V gene lookup returns CDR1 WSHSY and CDR2 SAAADI. Trimming took off 8 bases at V and 4 bases at J, with 6 bases between the two ends. CDR3 coding DNA: TGCGCCAGCTCTCCCGGAAACACCATATATTTT. It translates to CASSPGNTIYF.

The CDR3 DNA follows: TGTGCCAGCAGTTTGCAGAACTCTGGGGCCAACGTCCTGACTTTC. Translated: CASSLQNSGANVLTF. The J gene is TRBJ2-6, the V gene TRBV27, with D hard to call. Trimming pared 3 bases from V and 0 bases from J, leaving 6 bases between. Germline V CDR1 and CDR2: MNHEY, SMNVEV (reference sequence). This CDR3 region has 15 residues.

This chain uses TRBV19 with TRBJ1-2; D gene uncertain. This CDR3 region has 15 residues. Germline V gene lookup returns CDR1 LNHDA and CDR2 SQIVND (reference sequence). Deletions cut 5 bases from V and 0 bases from J, with 13 bases between. CDR3 amino acids: CASSSRDRANYGYTF. The CDR3 DNA is TGTGCCAGTAGTTCGCGGGATCGAGCTAACTATGGCTACACCTTC.

The CDR3 reads CASSPPGPGGYTF. CDR3 coding DNA: TGTGCCAGCTCACCACCAGGCCCAGGGGGCTACACCTTC. This chain joins TRBV18 and TRBJ1-2; perhaps TRBD1 as D (5 bases). The CDR3 has 13 residues. Germline-derived CDR1 and CDR2 are KGHSH and LQKENI. Trimming cost V 0 bases and J 8 bases, with 10 bases left between them.

This clone was counted a single time. CDR3: CASSLGLAGGTDTQYF. CDR3 DNA: TGCGCCAGCAGCTTGGGTCTAGCGGGGGGGACAGATACGCAGTATTTT. This rearrangement joins TRBV5-1 to TRBJ2-3; 12 bases map to TRBD2. The CDR3 consists of 16 residues. Germline V gives CDR1 SGHRS, CDR2 YFSETQ. Unmatched junction bases numbered 2, after V lost 0 bases and J lost 3 bases.

This chain links TRBV11-2 with TRBJ1-2; unclear D gene. Deletions cut 1 base from V and 2 bases from J, with 8 bases between. This CDR3 is 14 amino acids long. CDR1 and CDR2 from the germline V gene are SGHAT and FQNNGV. The CDR3 is CASSLGPGNYGYTF. In DNA, the CDR3 is TGTGCCAGCAGCTTAGGTCCGGGGAACTATGGCTACACCTTC.

This clone has just a few counts. The V and J genes are TRBV5-4 and TRBJ1-2; no firm D call. Germline V gives CDR1 SGHNT, CDR2 YYREEE (reference sequence). The CDR3 length is 14 residues. Trimming shortened V by 1 base and J by 5 bases, and 12 bases separated the two germline ends. The CDR3 DNA reads as TGTGCCAGCAGCTTGTCCTTGACGGAGTATGGCTACACCTTC. Translating gives CASSLSLTEYGYTF.

The J gene is TRBJ2-1, the V gene TRBV4-1; 7 bases map to TRBD1. The CDR3 covers 16 residues. The V gene end was trimmed by 0 bases and the J gene end by 4 bases; junction bases not matched to a gene: 6. CDR1 is MGHRA, CDR2 YSYEKL, per germline. CDR3 coding DNA: TGCGCCAGCAGCCAAGACCGGGACAGTGGATACAATGAGCAGTTCTTC. Amino acid sequence: CASSQDRDSGYNEQFF.

This clone was detected once. This sequence joins TRBV5-5 and TRBJ2-7; maybe TRBD2 (6 bases). This CDR3 comprises 13 residues. Germline V lookup: CDR1 SGHKS, CDR2 YYEKEE (reference sequence). V was trimmed by 2 bases and J by 3 bases, leaving 9 bases between them. CDR3 region: CASSFRERYEQYF. The CDR3 bases are TGTGCCAGCAGCTTCCGGGAGCGCTACGAGCAGTACTTC.

This clone was seen once. V and J are TRBV4-1 and TRBJ2-3; 7 bases are a match to TRBD2. The V segment lost 2 bases and the J segment 2 bases; nucleotides outside the gene matches: 4. Per germline, CDR1 MGHRA and CDR2 YSYEKL. This CDR3 is 15 amino acids long. CDR3 region: CASSQLAATTDTQYF. DNA for the CDR3: TGCGCCAGCAGCCAACTAGCGGCTACCACAGATACGCAGTATTTT.

The rearrangement links TRBV19 to TRBJ1-1; possible D gene TRBD1, 5 bases. CDR3 length: 13 amino acids. The germline V and J ends were trimmed by 11 bases and 3 bases, with 16 bases remaining between them. CDR1 and CDR2 (germline): LNHDA, SQIVND (reference sequence). The chain's CDR3 is CASIRRGDTEAFF. The CDR3 coding sequence is TGTGCCTCCATAAGGAGGGGAGACACTGAAGCTTTCTTT.

Here the CDR3 DNA reads TGCGCCAGCAGCCTCCTGCGGGGGCCCGACACAGATACGCAGTATTTT. Translated: CASSLLRGPDTDTQYF. This chain connects TRBV5-1 to TRBJ2-3, with a tentative D call TRBD2 (7 bases). The germline V and J ends were trimmed by 4 bases and 2 bases, with 17 bases remaining between them. The CDR3 runs to 16 residues. Germline CDR1 is SGHRS and CDR2 is YFSETQ.

This chain uses TRBV11-2 with TRBJ2-7; maybe TRBD1 (6 bases). Germline V gene lookup returns CDR1 SGHAT and CDR2 FQNNGV. This CDR3 spans 14 amino acids. V was trimmed by 1 base and J by 3 bases, leaving 10 bases between them. CDR3 sequence (DNA): TGTGCCAGCAGCTTAGCAGGGGCCTTCTACGAGCAGTACTTC. It yields the protein CASSLAGAFYEQYF.

J is TRBJ1-1 and V is TRBV5-1; D is perhaps TRBD1 (6 bases). Germline V gene sequence: CDR1 SGHRS, CDR2 YFSETQ. This CDR3 spans 14 amino acids. The V end was cut by 0 bases, the J end by 4 bases, with 10 bases between. This CDR3 is CASSLDGGGTEAFF. CDR3 coding DNA: TGCGCCAGCAGCTTGGATGGGGGCGGCACTGAAGCTTTCTTT.

The J gene is TRBJ2-1, the V gene TRBV5-6; 7 bases fit TRBD2. CDR1 is SGHDT, CDR2 YYEEEE, per germline. After removal of 4 bases from V and 1 base from J, the junction contained 5 bases not matched to a gene. CDR3 length: 15 amino acids. This chain's CDR3 is CASSHGGSSYNEQFF. The CDR3 nucleotides read TGTGCCAGCAGCCACGGGGGGTCGTCCTACAATGAGCAGTTCTTC.

Regarding this clone: The sample has other DNA sequences that encode this CDR3 too. The V gene is TRBV9, the J gene TRBJ1-1; 7 bases align to TRBD1. The V gene end was trimmed by 0 bases and the J gene end by 1 base; junction bases not matched to a gene: 0. Per germline, CDR1 SGDLS and CDR2 YYNGEE. The CDR3 contains 14 residues. The CDR3 protein is CASSVAGGNTEAFF. In DNA, the CDR3 is TGTGCCAGCAGCGTAGCAGGGGGGAACACTGAAGCTTTCTTT.

The chain links TRBV4-1 to TRBJ2-1; tentative D call: TRBD1 (6 bases). This CDR3 comprises 12 residues. Germline CDR1 MGHRA, CDR2 YSYEKL. V lost 5 bases to trimming and J lost 9 bases, with 11 bases between them. CDR3 coding DNA: TGCGCCAGCAGCACAGGGCGGAGTGAGCAGTTCTTC. Its protein is CASSTGRSEQFF.

The chain is built from TRBV29-1 and TRBJ2-5, with TRBD2 matching 7 bases. After removal of 3 bases from V and 5 bases from J, the junction contained 0 bases not matched to a gene. This CDR3 spans 11 amino acids. Germline V gene data show CDR1 as SQVTM and CDR2 as ANQGSEA. CDR3 bases: TGCAGCGTTGACGGGGGGGAGACCCAGTACTTC. Translating it yields CSVDGGETQYF.

This chain connects TRBV29-1 to TRBJ2-1; D remains ambiguous. The length of the CDR3 is 13 residues. V lost 7 bases and J 0 bases, leaving 10 bases between the germline ends. Per the germline V gene, CDR1 is SQVTM and CDR2 is ANQGSEA. Here the CDR3 reads CSAFAGSYNEQFF. CDR3 coding DNA: TGCAGCGCTTTCGCAGGCTCCTACAATGAGCAGTTCTTC.

The chain carries TRBV5-5 and TRBJ2-7, with D maybe TRBD2 (6 bases). Trimming took 4 bases from V and 2 from J, leaving 16 bases between them. Germline CDR1 and CDR2: SGHKS and YYEKEE (reference sequence). The CDR3 runs to 15 residues. CDR3 nucleotide sequence: TGTGCCAGCAGCACCGGTGGGGGGTCCCCCTACGAGCAGTACTTC. Translation: CASSTGGGSPYEQYF.

The V call is TRBV10-1, the J call TRBJ2-2; D gene unclear. CDR3 length: 15 residues. Trimming removed 0 bases from V and 1 base from J, with 6 bases in between. Looked up from germline, CDR1 is WNHNN and CDR2 is SYGVQD (reference sequence). CDR3 sequence (DNA): TGCGCCAGCAGTGAGTCAGCCTTGAACACCGGGGAGCTGTTTTTT. Protein sequence: CASSESALNTGELFF.

The chain uses TRBV7-8 and TRBJ1-5; no clear D gene. Germline lookup yields CDR1 SGHVS and CDR2 FQNEAQ. V was pared by 5 bases and J by 4 bases, with 15 bases between. CDR3 size: 15 residues. DNA for the CDR3: TGTGCCAGCAGCGCGGGCTCAGCGGAAAATCAGCCCCAGCATTTT. It specifies CASSAGSAENQPQHF.

The chain couples TRBV13 to TRBJ1-2; D call uncertain. V gave up 2 bases and J gave up 0 bases, with 13 bases separating them. Germline V gene sequence: CDR1 PRHDT, CDR2 FYEKMQ (reference sequence). The CDR3 runs 16 residues. DNA for the CDR3: TGTGCCAGCAGCTTAAATTACGGGGAATCTAACTATGGCTACACCTTC. Amino acid sequence: CASSLNYGESNYGYTF.

A few counts support this clone. The chain has TRBV6-1 and TRBJ2-5; D might be TRBD2 (5 bases). Germline lookup yields CDR1 MNHNS and CDR2 SASEGT. The CDR3 contains 13 residues. Trimming removed 5 bases at V and 5 bases at J, with 12 bases between. The CDR3 loop reads CASSPFIAETQYF. The CDR3 DNA reads TGTGCCAGCAGTCCCTTCATAGCGGAGACCCAGTACTTC.

J is TRBJ2-3 and V is TRBV7-9, with a tentative D call TRBD1 (6 bases). The V end lost 5 bases, the J end lost 1 base, and 16 bases lay between the germline ends. This CDR3 comprises 16 residues. The germline gives CDR1 SEHNR, CDR2 FQNEAQ (reference sequence). CDR3 loop: CASSKIFGGRTDTQYF. The CDR3 DNA reads TGTGCCAGCAGCAAGATTTTTGGGGGCCGCACAGATACGCAGTATTTT.

There are a few counts of this clone. The V gene is TRBV15, the J gene TRBJ2-2, with TRBD2 identical over 8 bases. The CDR3 sequence is 17 residues long. Germline loops: CDR1 LNHNV, CDR2 YYDKDF (reference sequence). J lost 5 bases, V lost 0 bases, and 8 bases had no gene match. The CDR3 region is CATSRDPGGILTGELFF. The CDR3 region has the DNA TGTGCCACCAGCAGAGATCCGGGGGGGATTCTTACCGGGGAGCTGTTTTTT.

The chain has TRBV29-1 and TRBJ1-2; D possibly corresponds to TRBD1 (6 bases). V lost 8 bases and J lost 7, with 14 bases in between. This CDR3 has 11 residues. CDR1 and CDR2 (germline): SQVTM, ANQGSEA. CDR3 bases: TGCAGCCTCTGGGGGCTTGGTGGCTACACCTTC. Its protein is CSLWGLGGYTF.

This clone is a singleton in its sample. The J gene is TRBJ2-1, the V gene TRBV9; TRBD2 agrees at 7 bases. The CDR3 has 17 amino acids. V trimming: 4 bases; J trimming: 9 bases; junction bases outside the gene matches: 19. Germline CDR1 and CDR2: SGDLS and YYNGEE. In nucleotides, the CDR3 is TGTGCCAGCAGCCCGACCGGGACTAAGAATGGATGGGTTGAGCAGTTCTTC. Protein: CASSPTGTKNGWVEQFF.

The CDR3 nucleotides read TGTGCCAGCAGCTTGGACAGATCAAGTTATGGCTACACCTTC. Translation gives CASSLDRSSYGYTF. The genes are TRBV7-2 and TRBJ1-2, with TRBD1 as a possible D gene (6 bases). The germline CDR1 and CDR2 sequences are SGHTA and FQGNSA. The CDR3 loop spans 14 amino acids. Between the trimmed V and J ends, which lost 3 bases and 5 bases, there was a span of 13 bases.

This clone was detected a few times. V and J are TRBV29-1 and TRBJ2-2, with D uncertain. The CDR3 has 10 residues. Germline-derived CDR1 and CDR2 are SQVTM and ANQGSEA. Deletions cut 6 bases from V and 7 bases from J, with 6 bases between. As DNA, the CDR3 is TGCAGCGTACACAGCGGGGAGCTGTTTTTT. As protein: CSVHSGELFF.